The clone carrying this TCR beta chain appeared a few times. No antigen is known for it. CDR1 and CDR2 from the germline V gene are LGHNA and YSLEER. This CDR3 comprises 16 residues. Between the trimmed V and J ends, which lost 1 base and 2 bases, there was a span of 14 bases. Clones were read by immunoSEQ multiplex PCR, and TCRdb kept only the in-frame ones, dropping some. The sample gives roughly 6,500 clones, 79% of which show up once; approximately 6% is in the top ten. The sample belongs to a study of chemoradiotherapy in HPV16-positive cancers. Study-wide findings and caveats: The functional HPV-specific definition rests on just a couple of HPV16-positive patients.

The chain links TRBV4-3 to TRBJ1-1; D ambiguous. The receptor's source is a human donor with HPV-associated anogenital cancer. Source: tumor tissue, taken from a patient who underwent chemoradiotherapy. CDR3 loop: CASSQVWTEANTEAFF. The DNA of the CDR3 is TGCGCCAGCAGCCAAGTGTGGACGGAAGCAAACACTGAAGCTTTCTTT.